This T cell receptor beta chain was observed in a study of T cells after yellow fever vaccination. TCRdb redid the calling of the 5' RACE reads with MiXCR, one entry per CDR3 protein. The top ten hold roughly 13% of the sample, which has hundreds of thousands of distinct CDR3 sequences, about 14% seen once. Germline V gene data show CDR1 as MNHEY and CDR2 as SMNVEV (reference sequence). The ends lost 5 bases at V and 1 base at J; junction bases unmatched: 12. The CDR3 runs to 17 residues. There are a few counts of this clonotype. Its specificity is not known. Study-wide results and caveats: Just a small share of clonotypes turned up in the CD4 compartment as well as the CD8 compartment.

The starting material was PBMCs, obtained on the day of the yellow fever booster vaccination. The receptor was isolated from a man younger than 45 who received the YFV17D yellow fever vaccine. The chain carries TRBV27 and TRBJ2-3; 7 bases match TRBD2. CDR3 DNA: TGTGCCAGCAGTCCGCCCCTGACTAGCCGGGGCACAGATACGCAGTATTTT. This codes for CASSPPLTSRGTDTQYF.